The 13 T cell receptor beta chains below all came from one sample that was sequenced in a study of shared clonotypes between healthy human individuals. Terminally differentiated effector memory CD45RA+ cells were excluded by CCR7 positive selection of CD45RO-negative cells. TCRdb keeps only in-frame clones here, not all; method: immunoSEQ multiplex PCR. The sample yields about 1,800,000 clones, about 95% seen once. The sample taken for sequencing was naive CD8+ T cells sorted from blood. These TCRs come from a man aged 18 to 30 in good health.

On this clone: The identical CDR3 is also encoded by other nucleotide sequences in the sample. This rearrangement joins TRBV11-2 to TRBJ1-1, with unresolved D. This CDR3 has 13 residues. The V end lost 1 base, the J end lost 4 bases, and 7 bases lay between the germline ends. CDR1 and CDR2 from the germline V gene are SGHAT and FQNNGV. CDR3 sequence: CASSLVVGTEAFF. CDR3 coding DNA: TGTGCCAGCAGCTTAGTTGTTGGCACTGAAGCTTTCTTT.

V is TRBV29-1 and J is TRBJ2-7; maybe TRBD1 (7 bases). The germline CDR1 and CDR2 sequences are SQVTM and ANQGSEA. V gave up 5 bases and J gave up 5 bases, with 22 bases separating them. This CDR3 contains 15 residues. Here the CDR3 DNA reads TGCAGCGTTATATGGCGGTGGCAGGGGGGCGACGAGCAGTACTTC. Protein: CSVIWRWQGGDEQYF.

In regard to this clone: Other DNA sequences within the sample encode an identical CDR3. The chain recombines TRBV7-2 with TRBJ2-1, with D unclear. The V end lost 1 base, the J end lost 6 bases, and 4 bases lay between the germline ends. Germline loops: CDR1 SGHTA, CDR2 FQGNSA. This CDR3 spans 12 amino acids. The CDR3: CASSLGSNEQFF. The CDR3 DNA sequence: TGTGCCAGCAGCTTAGGCAGCAATGAGCAGTTCTTC.

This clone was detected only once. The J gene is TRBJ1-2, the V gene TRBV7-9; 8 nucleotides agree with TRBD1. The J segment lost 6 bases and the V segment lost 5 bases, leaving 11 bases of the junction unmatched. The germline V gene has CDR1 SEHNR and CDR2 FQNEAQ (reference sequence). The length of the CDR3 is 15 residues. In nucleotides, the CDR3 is TGTGCCAGCAGCCCGAGCAATTACAGGGGGAATGGCTACACCTTC. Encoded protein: CASSPSNYRGNGYTF. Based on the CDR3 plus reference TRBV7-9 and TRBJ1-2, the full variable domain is DTGVSQNPRHKITKRGQNVTFRCDPISEHNRLYWYRQTLGQGPEFLTYFQNEAQLEKSRLLSDRFSAERPKGSFSTLEIQRTEQGDSAMYLCASSPSNYRGNGYTFGSGTRLTVV.

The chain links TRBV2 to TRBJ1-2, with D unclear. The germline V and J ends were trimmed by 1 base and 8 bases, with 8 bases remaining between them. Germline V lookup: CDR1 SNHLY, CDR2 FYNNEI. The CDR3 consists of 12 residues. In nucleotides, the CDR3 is TGTGCCAGCAGTGAAGATCCGAACGGCTACACCTTC. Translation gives CASSEDPNGYTF.

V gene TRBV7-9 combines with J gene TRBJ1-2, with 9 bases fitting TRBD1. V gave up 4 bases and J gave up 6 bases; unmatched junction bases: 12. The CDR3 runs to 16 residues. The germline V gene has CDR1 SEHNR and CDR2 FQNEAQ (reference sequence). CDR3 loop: CASSSSRLDRGDGYTF. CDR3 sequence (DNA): TGTGCCAGCAGCTCTTCCCGGTTGGACAGGGGAGATGGCTACACCTTC.

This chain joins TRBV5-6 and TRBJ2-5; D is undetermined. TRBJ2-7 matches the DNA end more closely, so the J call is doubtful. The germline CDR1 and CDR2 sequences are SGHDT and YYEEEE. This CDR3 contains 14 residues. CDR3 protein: CASSLEGTPYEQYF. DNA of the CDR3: TGTGCCAGCAGCTTGGAAGGAACTCCCTACGAGCAGTACTTC.

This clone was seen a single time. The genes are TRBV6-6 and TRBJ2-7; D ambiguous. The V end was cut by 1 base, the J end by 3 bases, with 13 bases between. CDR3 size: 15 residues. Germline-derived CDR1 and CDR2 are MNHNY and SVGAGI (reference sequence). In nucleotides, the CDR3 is TGTGCCAGCAGTTACTTTGACGGCGGAAGCTACGAGCAGTACTTC. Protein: CASSYFDGGSYEQYF.

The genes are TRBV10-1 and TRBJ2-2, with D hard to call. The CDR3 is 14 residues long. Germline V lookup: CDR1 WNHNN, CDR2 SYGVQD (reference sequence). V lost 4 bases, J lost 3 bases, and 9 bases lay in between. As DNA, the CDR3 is TGCGCCAGCAGTGCTTATGGGGACACCGGGGAGCTGTTTTTT. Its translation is CASSAYGDTGELFF.

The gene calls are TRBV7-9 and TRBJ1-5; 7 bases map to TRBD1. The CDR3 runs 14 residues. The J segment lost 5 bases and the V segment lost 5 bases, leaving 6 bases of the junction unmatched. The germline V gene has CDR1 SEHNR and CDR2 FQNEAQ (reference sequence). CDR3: CASSPGDSYQPQHF. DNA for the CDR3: TGTGCCAGCAGCCCCGGGGACAGCTATCAGCCCCAGCATTTT.

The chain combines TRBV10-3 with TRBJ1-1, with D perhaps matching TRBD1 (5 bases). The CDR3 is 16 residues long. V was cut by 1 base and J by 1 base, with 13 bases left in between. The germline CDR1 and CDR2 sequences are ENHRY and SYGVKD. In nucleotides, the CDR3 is TGTGCCATCAGTGAGTACGACATCAGGGAGAACACTGAAGCTTTCTTT. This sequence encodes CAISEYDIRENTEAFF.

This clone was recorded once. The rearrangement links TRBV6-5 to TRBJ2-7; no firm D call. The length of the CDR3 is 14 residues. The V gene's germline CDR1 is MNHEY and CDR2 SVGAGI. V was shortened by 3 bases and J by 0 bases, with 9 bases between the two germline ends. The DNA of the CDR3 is TGTGCCAGCAGTTATGTGGGTCCCTCCTACGAGCAGTACTTC. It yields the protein CASSYVGPSYEQYF.

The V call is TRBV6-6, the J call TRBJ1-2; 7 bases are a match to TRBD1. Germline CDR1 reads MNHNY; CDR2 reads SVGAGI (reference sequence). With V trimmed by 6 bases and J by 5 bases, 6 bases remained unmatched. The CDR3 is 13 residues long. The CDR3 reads CASSSTGMYGYTF. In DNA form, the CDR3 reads TGTGCCAGCAGCTCGACAGGGATGTATGGCTACACCTTC.